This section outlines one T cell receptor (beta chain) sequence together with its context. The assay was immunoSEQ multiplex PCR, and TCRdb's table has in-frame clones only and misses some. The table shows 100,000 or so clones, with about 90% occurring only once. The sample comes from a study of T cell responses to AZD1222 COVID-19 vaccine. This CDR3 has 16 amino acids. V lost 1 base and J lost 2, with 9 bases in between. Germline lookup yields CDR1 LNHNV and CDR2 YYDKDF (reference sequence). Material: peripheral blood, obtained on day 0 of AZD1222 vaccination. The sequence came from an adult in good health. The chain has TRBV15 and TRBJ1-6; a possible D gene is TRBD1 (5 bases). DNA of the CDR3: TGTGCCACCAGCAGAGGGGGCAGGGCCTATAATTCACCCCTCCACTTT. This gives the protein CATSRGGRAYNSPLHF.